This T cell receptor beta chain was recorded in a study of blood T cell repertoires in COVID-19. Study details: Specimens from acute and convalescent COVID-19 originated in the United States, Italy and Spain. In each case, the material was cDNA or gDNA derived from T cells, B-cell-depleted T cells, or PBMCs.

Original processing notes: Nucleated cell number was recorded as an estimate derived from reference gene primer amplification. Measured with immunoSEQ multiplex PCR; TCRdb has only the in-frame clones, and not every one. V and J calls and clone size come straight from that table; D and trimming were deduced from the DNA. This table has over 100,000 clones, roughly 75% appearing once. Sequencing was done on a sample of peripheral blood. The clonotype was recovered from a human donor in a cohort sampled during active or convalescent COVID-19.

The CDR3 reads CASRGQFTNTEAFF. CDR3 bases: TGTGCCAGCAGGGGACAGTTTACGAACACTGAAGCTTTCTTT. This chain links TRBV2 with TRBJ1-1; TRBD1 matches 7 bases. The CDR3 length is 14 residues. After removal of 6 bases from V and 1 base from J, the junction contained 5 bases not matched to a gene. Germline CDR1 SNHLY, CDR2 FYNNEI.